This T cell receptor (beta chain) was obtained from a study of chemoradiotherapy in HPV16-positive cancers. About the research overall: Candidate HPV-specific T-cell clones and common TCR motifs came from functional assays in a couple of HPV16-positive patients.

TCRdb keeps only in-frame clones here, not all; method: immunoSEQ multiplex PCR. The sample includes about 2,000 clones, more than 70% of them seen just once. V was shortened by 4 bases and J by 6 bases, with 15 bases between the two germline ends. The CDR3 covers 15 residues. Germline V gives CDR1 MDHEN, CDR2 SYDVKM. The rearrangement links TRBV28 to TRBJ2-2, with D maybe TRBD2 (7 bases). The specimen comprised tumor tissue, sampled from a patient who underwent chemoradiotherapy. This clonotype was obtained from a human donor with HPV-associated anogenital cancer. CDR3 coding DNA: TGTGCCAGCAGTTCGGCGGGGGCGGGTGCCGGGGAGCTGTTTTTT. It specifies CASSSAGAGAGELFF.